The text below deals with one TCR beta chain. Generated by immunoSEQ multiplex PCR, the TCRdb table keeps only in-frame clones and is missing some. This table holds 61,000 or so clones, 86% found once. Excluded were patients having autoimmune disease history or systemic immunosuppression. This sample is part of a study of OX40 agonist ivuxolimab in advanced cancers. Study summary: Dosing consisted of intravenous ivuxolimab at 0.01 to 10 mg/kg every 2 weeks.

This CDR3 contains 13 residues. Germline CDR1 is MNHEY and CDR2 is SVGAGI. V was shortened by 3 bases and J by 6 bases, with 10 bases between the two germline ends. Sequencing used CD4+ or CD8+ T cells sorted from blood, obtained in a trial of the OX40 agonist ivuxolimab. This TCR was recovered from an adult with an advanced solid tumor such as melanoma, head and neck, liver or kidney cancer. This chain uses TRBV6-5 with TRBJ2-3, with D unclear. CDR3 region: CASSYMQLDTQYF. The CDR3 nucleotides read TGTGCCAGCAGTTATATGCAACTCGATACGCAGTATTTT.